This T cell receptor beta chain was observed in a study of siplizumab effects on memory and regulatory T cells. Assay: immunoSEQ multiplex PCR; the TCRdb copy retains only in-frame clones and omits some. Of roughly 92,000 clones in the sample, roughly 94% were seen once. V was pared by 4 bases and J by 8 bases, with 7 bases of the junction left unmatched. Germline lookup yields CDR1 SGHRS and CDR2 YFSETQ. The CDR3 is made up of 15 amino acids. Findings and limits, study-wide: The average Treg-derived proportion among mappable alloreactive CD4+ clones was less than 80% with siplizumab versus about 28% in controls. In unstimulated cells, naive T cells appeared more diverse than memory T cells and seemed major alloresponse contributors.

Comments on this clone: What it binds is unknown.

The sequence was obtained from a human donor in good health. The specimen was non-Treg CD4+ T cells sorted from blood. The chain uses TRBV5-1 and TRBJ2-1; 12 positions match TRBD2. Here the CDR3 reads CASSATTSGRDEQFF. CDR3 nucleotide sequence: TGCGCCAGCAGCGCGACGACTAGCGGGAGAGATGAGCAGTTCTTC.